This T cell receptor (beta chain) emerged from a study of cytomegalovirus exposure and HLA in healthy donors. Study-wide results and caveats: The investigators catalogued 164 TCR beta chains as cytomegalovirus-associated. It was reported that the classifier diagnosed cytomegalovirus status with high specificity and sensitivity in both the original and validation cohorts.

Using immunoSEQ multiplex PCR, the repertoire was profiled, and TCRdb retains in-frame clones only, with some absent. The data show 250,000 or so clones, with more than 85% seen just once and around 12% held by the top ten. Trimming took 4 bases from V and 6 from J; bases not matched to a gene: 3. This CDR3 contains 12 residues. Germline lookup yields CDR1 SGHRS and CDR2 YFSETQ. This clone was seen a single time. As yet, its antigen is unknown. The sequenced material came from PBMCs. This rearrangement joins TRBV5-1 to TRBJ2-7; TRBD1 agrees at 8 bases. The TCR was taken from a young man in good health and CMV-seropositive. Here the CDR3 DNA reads TGCGCCAGCAGCGTAGACAGGGGCGAGCAGTACTTC. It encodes CASSVDRGEQYF.